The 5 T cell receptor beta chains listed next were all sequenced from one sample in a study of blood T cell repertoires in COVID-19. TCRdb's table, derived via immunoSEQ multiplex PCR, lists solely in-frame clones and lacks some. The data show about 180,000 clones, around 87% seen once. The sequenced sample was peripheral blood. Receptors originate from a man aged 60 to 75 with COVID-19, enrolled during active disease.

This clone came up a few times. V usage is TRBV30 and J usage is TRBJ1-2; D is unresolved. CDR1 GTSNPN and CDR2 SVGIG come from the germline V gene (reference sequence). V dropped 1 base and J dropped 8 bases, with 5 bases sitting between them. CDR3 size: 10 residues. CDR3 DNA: TGTGCCTGGAGTGCTGTAGGCTACACCTTC. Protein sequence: CAWSAVGYTF.

CDR3 in amino acids: CASSLAYRGSDEKLFF. The CDR3 nucleotides are TGCGCCAGCAGCTTGGCCTACAGGGGGTCGGATGAAAAACTGTTTTTT. The genes are TRBV5-1 and TRBJ1-4; 8 nucleotides line up with TRBD1. V shed 0 bases and J 6 bases; nucleotides not matched to a gene: 7. This CDR3 is 16 amino acids long. Germline V gene lookup returns CDR1 SGHRS and CDR2 YFSETQ.

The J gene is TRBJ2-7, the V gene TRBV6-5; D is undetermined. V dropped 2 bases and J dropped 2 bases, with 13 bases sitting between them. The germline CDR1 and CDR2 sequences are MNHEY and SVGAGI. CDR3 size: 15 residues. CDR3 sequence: CASSYNVLIPYEQYF. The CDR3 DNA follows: TGTGCCAGCAGTTACAACGTACTGATCCCCTACGAGCAGTACTTC.

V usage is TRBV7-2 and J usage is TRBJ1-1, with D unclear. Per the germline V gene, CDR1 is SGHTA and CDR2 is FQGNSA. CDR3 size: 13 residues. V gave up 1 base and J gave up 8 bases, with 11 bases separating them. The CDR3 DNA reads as TGTGCCAGCAGCTTAGATAATTCCCCCGAAGCTTTCTTT. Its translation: CASSLDNSPEAFF.

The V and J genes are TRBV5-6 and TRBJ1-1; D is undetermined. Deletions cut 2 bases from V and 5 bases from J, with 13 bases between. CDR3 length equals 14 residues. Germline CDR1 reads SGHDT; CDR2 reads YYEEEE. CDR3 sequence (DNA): TGTGCCAGCAGCTTCTCGGCAGGATGGACTGAAGCTTTCTTT. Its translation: CASSFSAGWTEAFF.